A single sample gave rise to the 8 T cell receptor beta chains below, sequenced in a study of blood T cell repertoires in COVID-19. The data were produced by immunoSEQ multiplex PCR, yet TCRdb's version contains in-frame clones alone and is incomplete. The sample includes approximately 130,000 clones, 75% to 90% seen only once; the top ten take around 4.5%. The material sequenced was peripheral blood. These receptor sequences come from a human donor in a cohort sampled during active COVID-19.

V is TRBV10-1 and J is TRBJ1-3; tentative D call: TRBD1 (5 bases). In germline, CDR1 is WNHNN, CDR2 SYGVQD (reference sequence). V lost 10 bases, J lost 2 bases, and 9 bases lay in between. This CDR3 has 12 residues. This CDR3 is CANGTAGNTIYF. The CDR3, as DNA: TGCGCCAATGGGACTGCTGGAAACACCATATATTTT.

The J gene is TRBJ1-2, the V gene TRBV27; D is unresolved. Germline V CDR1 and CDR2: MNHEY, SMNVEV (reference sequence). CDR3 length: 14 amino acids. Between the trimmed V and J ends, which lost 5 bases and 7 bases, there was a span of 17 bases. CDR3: CASSLSPGIGGYTF. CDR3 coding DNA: TGTGCCAGCAGTCTCTCACCGGGGATAGGTGGCTACACCTTC.

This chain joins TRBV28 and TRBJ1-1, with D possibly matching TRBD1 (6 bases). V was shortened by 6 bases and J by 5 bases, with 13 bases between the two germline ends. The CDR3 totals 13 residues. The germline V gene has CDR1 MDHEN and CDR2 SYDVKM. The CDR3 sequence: CASRIQGETEAFF. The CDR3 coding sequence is TGTGCCAGCAGAATACAGGGTGAAACTGAAGCTTTCTTT.

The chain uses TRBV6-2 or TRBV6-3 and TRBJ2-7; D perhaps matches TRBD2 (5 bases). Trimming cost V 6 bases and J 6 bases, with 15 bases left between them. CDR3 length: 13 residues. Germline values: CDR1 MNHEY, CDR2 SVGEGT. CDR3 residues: CASSPSGWGEQYF. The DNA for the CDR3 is TGTGCCAGCAGCCCGTCGGGGTGGGGCGAGCAGTACTTC.

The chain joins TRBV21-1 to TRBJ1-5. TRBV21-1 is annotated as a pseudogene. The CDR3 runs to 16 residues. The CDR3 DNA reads TGTGCCAGCAGCAACGCGGCTCGAGGGAGCAATCAGCCCCAGCATTTT. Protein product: CASSNAARGSNQPQHF.

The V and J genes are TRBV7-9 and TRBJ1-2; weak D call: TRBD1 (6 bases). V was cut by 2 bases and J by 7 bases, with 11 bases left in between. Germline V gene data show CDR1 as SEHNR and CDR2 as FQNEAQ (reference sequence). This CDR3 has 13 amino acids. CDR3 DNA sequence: TGTGCCAGCAGCTTAACGCAGGGGCTTGGCTACACCTTC. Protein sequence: CASSLTQGLGYTF. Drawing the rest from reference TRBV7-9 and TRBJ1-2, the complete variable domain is DTGVSQNPRHKITKRGQNVTFRCDPISEHNRLYWYRQTLGQGPEFLTYFQNEAQLEKSRLLSDRFSAERPKGSFSTLEIQRTEQGDSAMYLCASSLTQGLGYTFGSGTRLTVV.

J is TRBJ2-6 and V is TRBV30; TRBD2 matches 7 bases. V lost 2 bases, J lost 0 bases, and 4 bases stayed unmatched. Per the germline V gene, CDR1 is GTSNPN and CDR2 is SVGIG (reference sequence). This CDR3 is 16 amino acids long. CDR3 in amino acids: CAWSSGATSGANVLTF. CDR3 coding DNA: TGTGCCTGGAGTAGCGGGGCGACCTCTGGGGCCAACGTCCTGACTTTC.

The CDR3 sequence: CATSRDRGFSGYTF. DNA for the CDR3: TGTGCCACCAGCAGAGATCGAGGTTTTTCCGGCTACACCTTC. V and J are TRBV15 and TRBJ1-2; D is unclear. CDR3 length equals 14 residues. Trimming removed 0 bases from V and 8 bases from J, with 13 bases in between. Germline V gives CDR1 LNHNV, CDR2 YYDKDF (reference sequence).